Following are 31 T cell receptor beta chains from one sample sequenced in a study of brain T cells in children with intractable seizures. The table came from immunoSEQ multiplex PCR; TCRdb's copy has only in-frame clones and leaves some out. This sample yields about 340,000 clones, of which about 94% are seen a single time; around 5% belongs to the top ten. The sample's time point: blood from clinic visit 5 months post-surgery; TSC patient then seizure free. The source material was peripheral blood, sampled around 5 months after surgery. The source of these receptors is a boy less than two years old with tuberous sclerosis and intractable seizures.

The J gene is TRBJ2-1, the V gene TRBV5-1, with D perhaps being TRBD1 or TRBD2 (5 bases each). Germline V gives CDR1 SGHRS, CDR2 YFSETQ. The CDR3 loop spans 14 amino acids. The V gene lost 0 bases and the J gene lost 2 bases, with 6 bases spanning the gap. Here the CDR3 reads CASSLGDAYNEQFF. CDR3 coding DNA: TGCGCCAGCAGCTTGGGGGACGCCTACAATGAGCAGTTCTTC. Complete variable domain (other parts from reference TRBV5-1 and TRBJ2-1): KAGVTQTPRYLIKTRGQQVTLSCSPISGHRSVSWYQQTPGQGLQFLFEYFSETQRNKGNFPGRFSGRQFSNSRSEMNVSTLELGDSALYLCASSLGDAYNEQFFGPGTRLTVL.

CDR3 residues: CASTQGEFYEQYF. The CDR3 coding sequence is TGTGCCAGCACCCAAGGGGAGTTTTACGAGCAGTACTTC. J is TRBJ2-7 and V is TRBV7-9; D may match TRBD1 or TRBD2 (5 bases each). V lost 7 bases and J 4 bases, leaving 14 bases between the germline ends. CDR1 and CDR2 (germline): SEHNR, FQNEAQ (reference sequence). The CDR3 is made up of 13 amino acids.

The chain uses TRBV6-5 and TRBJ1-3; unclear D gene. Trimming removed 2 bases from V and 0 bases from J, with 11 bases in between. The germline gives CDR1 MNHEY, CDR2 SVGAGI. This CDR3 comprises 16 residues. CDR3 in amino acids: CASSYRPILSGNTIYF. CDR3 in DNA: TGTGCCAGCAGTTACCGACCGATTCTCTCTGGAAACACCATATATTTT.

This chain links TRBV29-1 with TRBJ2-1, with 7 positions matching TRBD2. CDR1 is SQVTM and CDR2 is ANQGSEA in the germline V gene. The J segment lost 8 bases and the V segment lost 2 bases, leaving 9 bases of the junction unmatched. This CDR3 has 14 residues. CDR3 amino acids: CSVERREKDYEQFF. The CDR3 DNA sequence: TGCAGCGTTGAAAGGCGGGAGAAGGATTATGAGCAGTTCTTC.

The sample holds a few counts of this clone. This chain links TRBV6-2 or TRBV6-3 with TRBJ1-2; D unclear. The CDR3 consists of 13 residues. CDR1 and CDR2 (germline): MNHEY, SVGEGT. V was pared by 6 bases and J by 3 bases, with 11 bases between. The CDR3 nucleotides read TGTGCCAGCAGCCCGGTGGGATACTATGGCTACACCTTC. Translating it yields CASSPVGYYGYTF.

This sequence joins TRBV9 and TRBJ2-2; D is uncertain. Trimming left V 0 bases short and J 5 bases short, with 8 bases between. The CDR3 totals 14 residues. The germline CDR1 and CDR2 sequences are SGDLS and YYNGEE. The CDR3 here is CASSVGTATGELFF. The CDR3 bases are TGTGCCAGCAGCGTAGGGACGGCTACCGGGGAGCTGTTTTTT.

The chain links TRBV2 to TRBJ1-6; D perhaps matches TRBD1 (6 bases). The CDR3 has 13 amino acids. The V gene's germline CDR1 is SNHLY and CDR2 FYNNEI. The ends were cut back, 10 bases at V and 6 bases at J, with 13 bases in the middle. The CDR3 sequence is CATEGVGNSPLHF. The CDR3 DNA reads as TGTGCCACCGAGGGGGTGGGTAATTCACCCCTCCACTTT.

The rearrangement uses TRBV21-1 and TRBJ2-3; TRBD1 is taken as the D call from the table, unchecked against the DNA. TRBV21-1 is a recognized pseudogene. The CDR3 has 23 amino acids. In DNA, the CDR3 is TGTGCCAGCAGCAAAGTCAAAATGGGAAGGCTCGGACAGATAATAGGTGTGGCAGATACGCAGTATTTT. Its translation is CASSKVKMGRLGQIIGVADTQYF.

The CDR3: CSASGLNTGELFF. DNA of the CDR3: TGCAGTGCTAGTGGCCTTAACACCGGGGAGCTGTTTTTT. The V gene is TRBV20-1, the J gene TRBJ2-2; D ambiguous. V was shortened by 3 bases and J by 2 bases, with 7 bases between the two germline ends. Germline lookup yields CDR1 DFQATT and CDR2 SNEGSKA (reference sequence). The CDR3 is 13 residues long.

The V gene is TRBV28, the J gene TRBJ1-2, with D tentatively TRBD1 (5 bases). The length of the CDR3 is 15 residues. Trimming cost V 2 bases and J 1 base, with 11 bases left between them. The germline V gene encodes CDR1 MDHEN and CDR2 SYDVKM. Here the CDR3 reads CASSLPGQNNYGYTF. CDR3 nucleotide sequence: TGTGCCAGCAGTTTACCCGGACAAAATAACTATGGCTACACCTTC.

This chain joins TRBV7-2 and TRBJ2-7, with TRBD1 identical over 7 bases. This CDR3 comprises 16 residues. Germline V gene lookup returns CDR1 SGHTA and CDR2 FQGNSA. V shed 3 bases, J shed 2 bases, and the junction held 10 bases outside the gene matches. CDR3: CASSFLPGTVAYEQYF. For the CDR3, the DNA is TGTGCCAGCAGCTTCCTACCCGGGACAGTCGCCTACGAGCAGTACTTC.

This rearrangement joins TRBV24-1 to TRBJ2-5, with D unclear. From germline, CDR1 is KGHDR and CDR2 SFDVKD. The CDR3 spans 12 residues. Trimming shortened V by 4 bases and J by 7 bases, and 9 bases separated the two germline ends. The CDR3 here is CATSDYLGTQYF. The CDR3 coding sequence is TGTGCCACCAGTGACTACCTGGGGACCCAGTACTTC.

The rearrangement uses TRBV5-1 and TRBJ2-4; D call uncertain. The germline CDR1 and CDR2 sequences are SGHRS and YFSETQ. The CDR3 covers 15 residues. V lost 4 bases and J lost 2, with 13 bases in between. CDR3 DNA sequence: TGCGCCAGCAGCCCTAATATGAACCCCAAAAACATTCAGTACTTC. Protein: CASSPNMNPKNIQYF.

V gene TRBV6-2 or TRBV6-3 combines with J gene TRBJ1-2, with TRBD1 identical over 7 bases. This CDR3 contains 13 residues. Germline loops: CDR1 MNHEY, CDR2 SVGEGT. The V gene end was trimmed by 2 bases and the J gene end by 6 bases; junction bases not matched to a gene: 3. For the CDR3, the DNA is TGTGCCAGCAGTTACGCCGGGACAGATGGCTACACCTTC. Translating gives CASSYAGTDGYTF.

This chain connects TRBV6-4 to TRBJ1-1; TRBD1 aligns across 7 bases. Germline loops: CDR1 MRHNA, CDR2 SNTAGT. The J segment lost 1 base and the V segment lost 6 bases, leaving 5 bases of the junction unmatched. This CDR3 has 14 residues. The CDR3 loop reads CASRSTGTNTEAFF. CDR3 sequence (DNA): TGTGCCAGCAGATCGACAGGGACGAACACTGAAGCTTTCTTT.

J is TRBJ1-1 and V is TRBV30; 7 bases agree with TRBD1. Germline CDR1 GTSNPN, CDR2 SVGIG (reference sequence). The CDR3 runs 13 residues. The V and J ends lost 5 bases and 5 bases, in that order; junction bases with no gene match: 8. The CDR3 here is CAWRTQGRTEAFF. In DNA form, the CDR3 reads TGTGCCTGGCGCACACAGGGGCGGACTGAAGCTTTCTTT.

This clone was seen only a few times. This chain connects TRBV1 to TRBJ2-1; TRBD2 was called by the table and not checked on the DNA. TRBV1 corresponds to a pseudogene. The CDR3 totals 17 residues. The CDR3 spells CTSSHERRKRAYNEQFF. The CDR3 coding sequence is TGCACCAGCAGCCACGAGCGGCGGAAGAGGGCCTACAATGAGCAGTTCTTC.

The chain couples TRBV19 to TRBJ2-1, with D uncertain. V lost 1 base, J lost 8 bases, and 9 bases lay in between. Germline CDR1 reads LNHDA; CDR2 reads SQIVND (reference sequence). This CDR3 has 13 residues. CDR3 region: CASSIGVYDEQFF. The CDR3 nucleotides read TGTGCCAGTAGTATAGGTGTGTACGATGAGCAGTTCTTC.

The DNA of the CDR3 is TGTGCCAGCAGTTGGGGGGGGGCAGGGGAGCAGTACTTC. Protein sequence: CASSWGGAGEQYF. This sequence joins TRBV6-5 and TRBJ2-7, with D possibly TRBD2 on 7 matching bases. CDR1 and CDR2 from the germline V gene are MNHEY and SVGAGI. The CDR3 has 13 amino acids. V was pared by 4 bases and J by 7 bases, with 14 bases between.

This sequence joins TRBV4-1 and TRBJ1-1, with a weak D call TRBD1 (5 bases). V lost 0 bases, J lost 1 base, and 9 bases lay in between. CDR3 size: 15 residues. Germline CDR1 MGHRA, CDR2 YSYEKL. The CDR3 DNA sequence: TGCGCCAGCAGCCAAGATCCCCAGGGGAACACTGAAGCTTTCTTT. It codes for CASSQDPQGNTEAFF.

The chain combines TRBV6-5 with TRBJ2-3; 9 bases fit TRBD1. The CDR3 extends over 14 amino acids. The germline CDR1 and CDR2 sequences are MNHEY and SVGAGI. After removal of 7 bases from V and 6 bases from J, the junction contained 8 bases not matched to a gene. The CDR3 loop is CASTAKTGGDTQYF. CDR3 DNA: TGTGCCAGCACCGCTAAGACAGGGGGGGATACGCAGTATTTT.

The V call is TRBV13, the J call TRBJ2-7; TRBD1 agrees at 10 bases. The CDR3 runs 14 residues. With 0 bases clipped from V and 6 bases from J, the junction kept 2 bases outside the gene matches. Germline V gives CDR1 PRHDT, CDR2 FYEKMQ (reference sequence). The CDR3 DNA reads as TGTGCCAGCAGCTTAGGGGACAGGGGGGGCGAGCAGTACTTC. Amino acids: CASSLGDRGGEQYF.

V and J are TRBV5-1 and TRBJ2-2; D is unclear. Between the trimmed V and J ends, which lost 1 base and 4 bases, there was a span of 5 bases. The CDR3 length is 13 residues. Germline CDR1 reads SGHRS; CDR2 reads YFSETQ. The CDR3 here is CASSLMVTGELFF. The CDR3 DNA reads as TGCGCCAGCAGCTTGATGGTCACCGGGGAGCTGTTTTTT.

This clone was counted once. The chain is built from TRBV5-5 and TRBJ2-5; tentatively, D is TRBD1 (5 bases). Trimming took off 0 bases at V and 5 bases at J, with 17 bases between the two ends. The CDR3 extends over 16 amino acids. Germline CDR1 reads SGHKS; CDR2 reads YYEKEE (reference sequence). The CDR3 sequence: CASSLESVVRAETQYF. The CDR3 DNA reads TGTGCCAGCAGCTTGGAGAGTGTTGTCAGGGCGGAGACCCAGTACTTC.

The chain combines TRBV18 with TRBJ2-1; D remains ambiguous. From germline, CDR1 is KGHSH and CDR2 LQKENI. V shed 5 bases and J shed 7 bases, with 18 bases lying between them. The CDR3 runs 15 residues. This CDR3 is CASSSRSLGANEQFF. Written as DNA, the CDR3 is TGTGCCAGCTCATCTAGATCCCTAGGTGCGAATGAGCAGTTCTTC.

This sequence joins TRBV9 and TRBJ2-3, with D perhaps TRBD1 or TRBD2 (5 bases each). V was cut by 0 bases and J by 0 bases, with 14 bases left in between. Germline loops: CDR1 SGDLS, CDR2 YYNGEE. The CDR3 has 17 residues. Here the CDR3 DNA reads TGTGCCAGCAGCGTAGCCCGAGGGACGGGTAGCACAGATACGCAGTATTTT. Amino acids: CASSVARGTGSTDTQYF.

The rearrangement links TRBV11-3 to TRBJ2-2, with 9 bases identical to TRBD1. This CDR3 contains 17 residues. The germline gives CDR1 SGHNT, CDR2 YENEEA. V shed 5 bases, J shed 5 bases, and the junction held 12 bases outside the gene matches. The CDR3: CASSAFWDRDTTGELFF. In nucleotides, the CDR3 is TGTGCCAGCAGCGCTTTTTGGGACAGGGATACAACCGGGGAGCTGTTTTTT.

DNA for the CDR3: TGTGCCATCAGTAAACAGGGAGAGGATCAGCCCCAGCATTTT. Amino acids: CAISKQGEDQPQHF. The chain recombines TRBV10-3 with TRBJ1-5; D may be TRBD1 (6 bases). Germline V gives CDR1 ENHRY, CDR2 SYGVKD. V was shortened by 5 bases and J by 5 bases, with 13 bases between the two germline ends. The CDR3 runs to 14 residues.

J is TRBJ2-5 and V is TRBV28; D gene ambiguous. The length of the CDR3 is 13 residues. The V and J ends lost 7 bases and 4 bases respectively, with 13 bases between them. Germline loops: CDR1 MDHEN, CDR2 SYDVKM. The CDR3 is CASTQPGPETQYF. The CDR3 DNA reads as TGTGCCAGCACCCAACCGGGCCCAGAGACCCAGTACTTC.

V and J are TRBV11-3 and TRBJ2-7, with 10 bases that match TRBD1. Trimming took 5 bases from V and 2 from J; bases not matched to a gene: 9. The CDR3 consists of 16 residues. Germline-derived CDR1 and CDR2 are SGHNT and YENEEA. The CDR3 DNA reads TGTGCCAGCAGCCCCCTCGTGACAGGGGGCGCCTACGAGCAGTACTTC. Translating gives CASSPLVTGGAYEQYF.

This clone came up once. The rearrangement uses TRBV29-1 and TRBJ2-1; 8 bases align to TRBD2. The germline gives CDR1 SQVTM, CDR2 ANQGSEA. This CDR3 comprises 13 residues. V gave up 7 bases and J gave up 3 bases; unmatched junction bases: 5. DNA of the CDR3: TGCAGCGCAAGCGGGAGCTACTACAATGAGCAGTTCTTC. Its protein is CSASGSYYNEQFF.